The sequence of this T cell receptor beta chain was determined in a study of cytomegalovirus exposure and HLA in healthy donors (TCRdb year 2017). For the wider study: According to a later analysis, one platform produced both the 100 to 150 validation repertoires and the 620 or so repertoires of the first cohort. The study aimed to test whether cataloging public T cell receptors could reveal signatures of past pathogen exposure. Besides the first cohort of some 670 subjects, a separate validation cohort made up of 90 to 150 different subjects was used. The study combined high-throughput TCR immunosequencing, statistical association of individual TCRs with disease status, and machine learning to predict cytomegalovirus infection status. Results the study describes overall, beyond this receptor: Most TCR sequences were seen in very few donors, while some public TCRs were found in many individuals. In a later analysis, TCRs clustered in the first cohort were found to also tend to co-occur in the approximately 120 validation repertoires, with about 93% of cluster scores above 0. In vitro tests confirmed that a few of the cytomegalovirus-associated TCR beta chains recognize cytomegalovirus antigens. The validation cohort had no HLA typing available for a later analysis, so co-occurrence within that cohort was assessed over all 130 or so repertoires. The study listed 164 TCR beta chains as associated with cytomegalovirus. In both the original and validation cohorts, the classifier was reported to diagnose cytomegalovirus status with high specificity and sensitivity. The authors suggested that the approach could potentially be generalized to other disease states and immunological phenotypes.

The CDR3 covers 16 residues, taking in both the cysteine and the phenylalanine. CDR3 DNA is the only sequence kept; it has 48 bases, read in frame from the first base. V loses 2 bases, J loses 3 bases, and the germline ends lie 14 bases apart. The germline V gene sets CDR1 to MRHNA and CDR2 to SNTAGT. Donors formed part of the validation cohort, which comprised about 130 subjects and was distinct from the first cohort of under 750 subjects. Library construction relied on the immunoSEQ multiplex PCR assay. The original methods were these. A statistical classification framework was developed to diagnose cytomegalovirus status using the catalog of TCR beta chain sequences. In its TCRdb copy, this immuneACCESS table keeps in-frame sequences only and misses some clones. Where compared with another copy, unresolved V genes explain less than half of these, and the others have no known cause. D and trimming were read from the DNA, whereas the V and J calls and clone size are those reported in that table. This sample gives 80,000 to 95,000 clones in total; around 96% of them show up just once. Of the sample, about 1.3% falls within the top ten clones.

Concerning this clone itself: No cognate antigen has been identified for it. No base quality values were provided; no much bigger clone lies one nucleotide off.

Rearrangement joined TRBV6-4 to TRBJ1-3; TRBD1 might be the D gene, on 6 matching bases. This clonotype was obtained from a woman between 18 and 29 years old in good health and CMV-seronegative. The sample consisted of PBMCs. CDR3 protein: CASSDRGWTDGNTIYF. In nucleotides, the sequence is TGTGCCAGCAGTGACCGAGGGTGGACAGATGGAAACACCATATATTTT.